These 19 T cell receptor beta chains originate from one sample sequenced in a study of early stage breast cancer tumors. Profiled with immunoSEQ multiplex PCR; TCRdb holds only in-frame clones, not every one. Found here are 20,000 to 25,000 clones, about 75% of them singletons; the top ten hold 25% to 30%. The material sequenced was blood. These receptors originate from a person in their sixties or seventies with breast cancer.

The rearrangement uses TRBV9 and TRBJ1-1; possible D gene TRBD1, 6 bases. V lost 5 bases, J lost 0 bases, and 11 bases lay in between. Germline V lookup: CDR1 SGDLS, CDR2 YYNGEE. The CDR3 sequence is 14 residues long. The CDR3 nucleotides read TGTGCCAGCAGTGGGGGGGACATGAACACTGAAGCTTTCTTT. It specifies CASSGGDMNTEAFF.

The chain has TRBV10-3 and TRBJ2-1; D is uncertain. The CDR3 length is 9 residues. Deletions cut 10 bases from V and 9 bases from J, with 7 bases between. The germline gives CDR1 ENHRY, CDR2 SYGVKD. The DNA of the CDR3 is TGTGCCAGTGCGGTTGAGCAGTTCTTC. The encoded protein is CASAVEQFF.

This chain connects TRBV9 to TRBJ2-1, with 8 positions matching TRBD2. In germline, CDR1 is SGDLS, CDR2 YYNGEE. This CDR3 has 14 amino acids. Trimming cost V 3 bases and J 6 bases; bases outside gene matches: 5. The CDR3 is CASSAGTSSNEQFF. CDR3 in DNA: TGTGCCAGCAGCGCCGGGACTAGTAGCAATGAGCAGTTCTTC.

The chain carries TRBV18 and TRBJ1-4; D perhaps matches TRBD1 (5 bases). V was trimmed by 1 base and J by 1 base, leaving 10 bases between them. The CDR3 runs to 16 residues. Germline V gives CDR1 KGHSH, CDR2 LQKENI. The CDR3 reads CASSPRGGETNEKLFF. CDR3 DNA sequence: TGTGCCAGCTCACCACGCGGGGGTGAAACTAATGAAAAACTGTTTTTT.

This chain's CDR3 is CASSQSQGSTEAFF. DNA of the CDR3: TGTGCCAGCAGCCAATCACAGGGATCGACTGAAGCTTTCTTT. The V call is TRBV4-2, the J call TRBJ1-1, with D perhaps TRBD1 (6 bases). The CDR3 sequence is 14 residues long. CDR1 and CDR2 (germline): LGHNA, YNFKEQ. V was trimmed by 2 bases and J by 5 bases, leaving 12 bases between them.

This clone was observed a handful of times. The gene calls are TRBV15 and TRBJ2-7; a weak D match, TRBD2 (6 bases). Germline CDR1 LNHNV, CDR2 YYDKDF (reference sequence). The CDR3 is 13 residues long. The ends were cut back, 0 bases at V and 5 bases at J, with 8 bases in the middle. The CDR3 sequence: CATSRDRGNEQYF. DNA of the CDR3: TGTGCCACCAGCAGAGATCGGGGGAACGAGCAGTACTTC.

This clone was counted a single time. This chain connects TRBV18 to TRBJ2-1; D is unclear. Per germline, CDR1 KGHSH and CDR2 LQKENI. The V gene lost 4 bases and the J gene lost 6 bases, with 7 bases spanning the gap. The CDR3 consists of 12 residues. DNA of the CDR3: TGTGCCAGCTCACTGGATATCAATGAGCAGTTCTTC. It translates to CASSLDINEQFF.

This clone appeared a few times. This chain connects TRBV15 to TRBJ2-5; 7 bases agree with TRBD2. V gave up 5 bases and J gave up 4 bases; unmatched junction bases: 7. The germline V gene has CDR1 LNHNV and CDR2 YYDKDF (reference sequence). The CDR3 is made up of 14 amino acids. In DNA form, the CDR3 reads TGTGCCACCAGCGGAGGAGCGGGGCGAGAGACCCAGTACTTC. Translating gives CATSGGAGRETQYF.

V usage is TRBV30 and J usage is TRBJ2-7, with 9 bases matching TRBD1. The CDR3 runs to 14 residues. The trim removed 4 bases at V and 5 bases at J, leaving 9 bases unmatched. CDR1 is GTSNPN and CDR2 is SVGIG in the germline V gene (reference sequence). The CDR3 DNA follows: TGTGCCTGGACTACCGGGACAGGGAGGAACGAGCAGTACTTC. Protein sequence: CAWTTGTGRNEQYF.

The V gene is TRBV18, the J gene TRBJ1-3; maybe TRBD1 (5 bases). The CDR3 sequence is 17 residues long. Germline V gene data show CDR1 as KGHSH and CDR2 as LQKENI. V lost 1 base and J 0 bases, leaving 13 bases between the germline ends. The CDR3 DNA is TGTGCCAGCTCACCACAACCAGGGCCTCTCTCTGGAAACACCATATATTTT. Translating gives CASSPQPGPLSGNTIYF.

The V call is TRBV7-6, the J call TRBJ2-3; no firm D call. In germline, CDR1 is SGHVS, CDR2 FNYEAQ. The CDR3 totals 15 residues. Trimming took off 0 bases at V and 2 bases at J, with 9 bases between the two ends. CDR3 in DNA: TGTGCCAGCAGCTTAGCGGGTCGGCTCACAGATACGCAGTATTTT. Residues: CASSLAGRLTDTQYF.

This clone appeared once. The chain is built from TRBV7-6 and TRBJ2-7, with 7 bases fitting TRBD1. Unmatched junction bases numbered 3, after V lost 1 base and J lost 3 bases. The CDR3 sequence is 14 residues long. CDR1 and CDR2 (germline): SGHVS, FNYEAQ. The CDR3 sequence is CASSLGTGHYEQYF. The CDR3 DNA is TGTGCCAGCAGCTTAGGGACAGGACACTACGAGCAGTACTTC.

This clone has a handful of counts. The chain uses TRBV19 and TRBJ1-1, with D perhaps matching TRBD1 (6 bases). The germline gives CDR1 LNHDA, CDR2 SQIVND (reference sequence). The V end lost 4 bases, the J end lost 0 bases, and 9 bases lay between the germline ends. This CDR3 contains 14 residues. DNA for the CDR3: TGTGCCAGTAGTAGACAGGTAATGAACACTGAAGCTTTCTTT. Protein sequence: CASSRQVMNTEAFF.

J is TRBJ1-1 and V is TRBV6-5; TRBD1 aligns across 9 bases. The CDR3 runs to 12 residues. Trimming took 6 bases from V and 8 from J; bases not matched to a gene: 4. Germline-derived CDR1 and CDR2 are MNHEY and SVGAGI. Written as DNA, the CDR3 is TGTGCCAGCAGCTCCGGGACAGGGGAAGCTTTCTTT. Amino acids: CASSSGTGEAFF.

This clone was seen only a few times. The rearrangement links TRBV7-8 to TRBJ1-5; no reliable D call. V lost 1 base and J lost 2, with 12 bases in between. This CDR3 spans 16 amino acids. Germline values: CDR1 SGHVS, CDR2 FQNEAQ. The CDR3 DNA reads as TGTGCCAGCAGCTTAGACCGGTTCGCAGGCAATCAGCCCCAGCATTTT. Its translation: CASSLDRFAGNQPQHF. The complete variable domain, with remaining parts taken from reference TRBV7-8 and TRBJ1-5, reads GAGVSQSPRYKVAKRGQDVALRCDPISGHVSLFWYQQALGQGPEFLTYFQNEAQLDKSGLPSDRFFAERPEGSVSTLKIQRTQQEDSAVYLCASSLDRFAGNQPQHFGDGTRLSIL.

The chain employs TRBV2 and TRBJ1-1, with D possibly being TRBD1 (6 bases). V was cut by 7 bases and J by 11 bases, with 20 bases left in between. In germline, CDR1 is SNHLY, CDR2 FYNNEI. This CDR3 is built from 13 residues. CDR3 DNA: TGTGCCAGCACCTGGGACACCCCCGGGGGGGCTTTCTTT. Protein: CASTWDTPGGAFF.

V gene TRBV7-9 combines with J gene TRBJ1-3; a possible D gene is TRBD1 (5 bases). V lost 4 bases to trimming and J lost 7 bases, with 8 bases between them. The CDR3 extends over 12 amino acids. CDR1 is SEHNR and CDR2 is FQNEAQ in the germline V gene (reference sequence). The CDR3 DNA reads TGTGCCAGCAGCTCTGGGGCTAACACCATATATTTT. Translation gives CASSSGANTIYF.

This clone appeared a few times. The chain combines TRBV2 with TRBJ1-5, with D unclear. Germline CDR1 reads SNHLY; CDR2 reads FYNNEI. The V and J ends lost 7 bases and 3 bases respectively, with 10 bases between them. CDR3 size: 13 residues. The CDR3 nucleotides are TGTGCCAGCAAGGCCCAGACCAATCAGCCCCAGCATTTT. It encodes CASKAQTNQPQHF.

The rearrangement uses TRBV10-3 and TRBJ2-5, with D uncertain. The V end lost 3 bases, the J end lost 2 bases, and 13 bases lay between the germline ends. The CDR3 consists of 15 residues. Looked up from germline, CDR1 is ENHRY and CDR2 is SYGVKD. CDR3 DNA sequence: TGTGCCATCAGTGATCCCTTTGTCTCTCAAGAGACCCAGTACTTC. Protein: CAISDPFVSQETQYF.